Listed here is a single T cell receptor beta chain. The specificity of this receptor is unknown. No clone much larger than this one lies a single base away; base qualities are absent. For the CD8 naive samples, CD45RO-negative cells were positively selected for CCR7, yielding a CD45RA+CCR7+ population from which TemRA cells were excluded. The donors were healthy, HIV-negative adults who had no recently reported acute infections or vaccinations. Only Caucasian adults living in Nashville, Tennessee, USA were represented among the donors. After blood collection by leukapheresis, PBMCs were isolated using Ficoll-Histopaque density gradient centrifugation and then cryopreserved in the vapor phase of liquid nitrogen. Analytical flow cytometry was used to check the purity and quantity of every magnetically sorted T cell population. Genomic DNA was isolated from each sorted fraction and quantified by UV absorbance on a Nanodrop 2000c.

Sequences SGHRS (CDR1) and YFSETQ (CDR2) are obtained from the germline V gene. The CDR3 has 15 amino acids, counting the end cysteine and phenylalanine. The kept DNA is CDR3 alone, 45 bases in frame from the first base. The junction shows trimming of 4 bases on V and 0 bases on J, and the gene matches do not reach 6 bases of it. This entry is derived from a study of shared clonotypes between healthy human individuals (dated by TCRdb to about 2020). In the study overall: A couple of women and a few men aged 18 to 49 years were included in the cohort. For each donor, three plates each were used for CD4 naive and CD4 memory, two plates were used for CD8 naive, and one plate was used for CD8 memory. To estimate repertoire size and how much clonotypes are shared between individuals, the study performed deep sequencing of blood TCR repertoires from roughly five healthy adults. To increase sequencing depth and limit assay-specific biases, different laboratories used diverse techniques to prepare libraries and sequence TCR repertoires. Between about 0.8 and 8.9 billion PBMCs per donor were obtained by leukapheresis.

Using the deep immunoSEQ assay, TCR CDR3 regions were amplified from genomic DNA by multiplex PCR. Extracted genomic DNA from each cell subset was spread evenly across all wells of several immunoSEQ 96-well plates, with each plate serving as a replicate. For sorted subsets, about 0.2 ug genomic DNA, equal to some 28,000 T cell genomes, was loaded into each replicate PCR. Purified libraries were measured with a Qubit 3.0 fluorometer, size-checked on a Bioanalyzer 2100, and measured again with the KAPA Library Quantification kit. Every immunoSEQ 96-well plate was sequenced on a dedicated single-read 150-cycle Illumina NextSeq 550 flow cell. The authors' pipeline ran thus. The immunoSEQ output contained only junctional sequences without quality scores, so filtering could not match that applied to full-length reads. To assign V/J genes and CDR3, sequences were annotated against IMGT germline references using PyIR, a Python wrapper for IgBLAST v1.9. Any read was removed if the V/J assignment was weak (E-value above 1e-6), the CDR3 was missing, or the read contained stop codons, out-of-frame junctions, or ambiguous translated residues. V3J clonotypes were defined by identical inferred V gene, J gene, and CDR3 amino acid sequence. Percentage overlap between repertoires was calculated by dividing the number of shared unique clonotypes by the size of the smaller repertoire. Three approaches were used to assess repertoire richness: RTK rarefaction, the Chao1 estimator, and Recon v2.1 estimates of unobserved clonotypes. Generation probabilities for all TCRbeta clonotypes obtained by the gDNA method from a handful of donors were computed using OLGA. Held by TCRdb, this immuneACCESS table contains in-frame sequences only and omits some clones. Under half of the omission traces to an unresolved V gene where checked; the cause of the rest is unknown. The DNA was the basis for D and trimming; V, J and clone size are from that table. The sample contains about 2 million clones, just under 95% of them found a single time. Less than 1.5% of the sample lies in the top ten.

The study at large found these results: Estimated clonotype richness was generally larger for naive than for memory subsets. Because the study included only a small number of donors, the genetic and exposure-history diversity represented was limited. Sampling was limited to blood, and TCR repertoires in tissue likely differ from TCR repertoires in blood. About 5% of naive CD4, 3.5% of naive CD8, approximately 2% of memory CD4, and about 0.4% of memory CD8 clonotypes were shared across several donors. Even with the large sequencing depth, rarefaction of the sorted-subset datasets indicated that sequencing was incomplete. Based on pairwise subsampling, the degree of clonotype sharing among donors was expected to be affected by sequencing depth. Higher generation probabilities were observed for clonotypes shared by all four sorted-subset donors than for non-shared clonotypes.

The clonotype comes from a man younger than 30 in good health. Sequenced input: naive CD8+ T cells sorted from blood. The cell subset or site tag for this specimen amounts to: CD45RA+CCR7+. This chain joins TRBV5-1 to TRBJ2-7; 8 central nucleotides agree with TRBD1. CDR3 protein: CASSTDRGNSYEQYF. The DNA is as follows: TGCGCCAGCAGCACCGACAGGGGCAACTCCTACGAGCAGTACTTC.